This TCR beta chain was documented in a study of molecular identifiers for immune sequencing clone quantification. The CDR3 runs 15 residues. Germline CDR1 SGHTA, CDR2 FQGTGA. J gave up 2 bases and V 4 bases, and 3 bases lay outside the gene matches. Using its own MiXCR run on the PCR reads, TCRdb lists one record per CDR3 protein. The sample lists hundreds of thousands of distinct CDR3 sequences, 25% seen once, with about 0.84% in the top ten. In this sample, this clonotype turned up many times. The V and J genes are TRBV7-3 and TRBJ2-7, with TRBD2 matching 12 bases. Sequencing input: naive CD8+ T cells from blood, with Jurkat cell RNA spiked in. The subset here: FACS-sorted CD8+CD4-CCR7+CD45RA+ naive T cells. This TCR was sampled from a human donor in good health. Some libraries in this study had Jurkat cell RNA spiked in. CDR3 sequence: CASSYLAGGTYEQYF. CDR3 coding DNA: TGTGCCAGCAGCTATCTAGCGGGAGGGACCTACGAGCAGTACTTC. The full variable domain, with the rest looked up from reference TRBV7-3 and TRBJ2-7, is GAGVSQTPSNKVTEKGKYVELRCDPISGHTALYWYRQSLGQGPEFLIYFQGTGAADDSGLPNDRFFAVRPEGSVSTLKIQRTERGDSAVYLCASSYLAGGTYEQYFGPGTRLTVT.